This TCR beta chain was observed in a study of T cell repertoires in ileal Crohn's disease. Study-wide context: Less than 45% were active smokers at surgery; median disease duration was 7.9 years.

Study-wide results and limits: Active smokers at surgery had more clonal expansions than non-smokers.

By proportion, this clone is medium-sized. Its antigen is undetermined. V lost 4 bases, J lost 1 base, and 13 bases lay in between. CDR1 and CDR2 (germline): SEHNR, FQNEAQ (reference sequence). This CDR3 has 15 residues. Here immunoSEQ multiplex PCR was the method, and the copy in TCRdb shows in-frame clones only, minus some. The sample has roughly 7,100 clones; roughly 70% are singletons. The rearrangement joins TRBV7-9 to TRBJ1-2, with D possibly being TRBD1 (5 bases). The specimen was ileal tissue. This TCR was sampled from an adult with Crohn's disease. For the CDR3, the DNA is TGTGCCAGCAGCTCAGGGATCACCTATAACTATGGCTACACCTTC. Amino acids: CASSSGITYNYGYTF.